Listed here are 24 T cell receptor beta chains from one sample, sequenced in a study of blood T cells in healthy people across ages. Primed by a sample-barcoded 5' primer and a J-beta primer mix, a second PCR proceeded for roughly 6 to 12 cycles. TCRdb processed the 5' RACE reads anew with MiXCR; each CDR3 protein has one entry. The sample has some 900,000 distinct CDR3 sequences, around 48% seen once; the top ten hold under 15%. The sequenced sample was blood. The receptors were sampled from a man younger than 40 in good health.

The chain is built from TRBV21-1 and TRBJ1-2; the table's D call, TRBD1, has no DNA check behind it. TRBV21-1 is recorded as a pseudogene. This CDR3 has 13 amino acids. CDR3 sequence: CASRSTGTYGYTF. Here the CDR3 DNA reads TGTGCCAGCAGATCGACAGGGACCTATGGCTACACCTTC.

The CDR3 reads CASSYRAGNYGYTF. In DNA form, the CDR3 reads TGTGCCAGCAGTTACAGGGCGGGGAACTATGGCTACACCTTC. V and J are TRBV6-6 and TRBJ1-2; D is ambiguous. The V end was cut by 2 bases, the J end by 2 bases, with 9 bases between. Germline V gene sequence: CDR1 MNHNY, CDR2 SVGAGI (reference sequence). The length of the CDR3 is 14 residues.

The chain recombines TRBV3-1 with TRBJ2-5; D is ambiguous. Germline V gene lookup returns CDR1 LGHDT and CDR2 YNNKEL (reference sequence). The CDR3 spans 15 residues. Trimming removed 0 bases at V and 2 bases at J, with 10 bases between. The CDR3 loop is CASSQDWQKQETQYF. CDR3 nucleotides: TGTGCCAGCAGCCAAGACTGGCAGAAACAAGAGACCCAGTACTTC.

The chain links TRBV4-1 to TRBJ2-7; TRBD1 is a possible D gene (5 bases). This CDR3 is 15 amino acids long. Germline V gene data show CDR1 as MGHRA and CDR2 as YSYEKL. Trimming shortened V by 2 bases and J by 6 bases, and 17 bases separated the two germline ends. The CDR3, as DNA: TGCGCCAGCAGCCAAATCTTGGGGCGTCGGTCCGAGCAGTACTTC. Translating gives CASSQILGRRSEQYF.

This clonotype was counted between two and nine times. The CDR3 nucleotides are TGTGCCAGCAGCCAGGGAGGGGGGTCCCAGCCCCAGCATTTT. Encoded protein: CASSQGGGSQPQHF. The genes are TRBV16 and TRBJ1-5; D is perhaps TRBD1 (6 bases). V shed 3 bases and J shed 7 bases, with 13 bases lying between them. Germline V gene sequence: CDR1 KGHSY, CDR2 FQNENV. There are 14 residues in the CDR3.

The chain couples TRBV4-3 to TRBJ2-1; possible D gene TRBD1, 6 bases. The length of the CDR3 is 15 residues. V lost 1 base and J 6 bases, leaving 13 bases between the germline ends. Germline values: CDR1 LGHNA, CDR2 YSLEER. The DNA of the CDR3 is TGCGCCAGCAGCCAAGCCTGGGGGCGAGGCAATGAGCAGTTCTTC. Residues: CASSQAWGRGNEQFF.

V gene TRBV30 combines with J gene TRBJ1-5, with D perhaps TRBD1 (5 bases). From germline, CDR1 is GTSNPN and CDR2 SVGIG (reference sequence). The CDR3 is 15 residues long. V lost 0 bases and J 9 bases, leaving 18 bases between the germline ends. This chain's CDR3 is CAWSVLGTDARPQHF. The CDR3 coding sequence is TGTGCCTGGAGTGTACTGGGGACGGATGCTAGGCCCCAGCATTTT. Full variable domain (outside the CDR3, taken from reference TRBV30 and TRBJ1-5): SQTIHQWPATLVQPVGSPLSLECTVEGTSNPNLYWYRQAAGRGLQLLFYSVGIGQISSEVPQNLSASRPQDRQFILSSKKLLLSDSGFYLCAWSVLGTDARPQHFGDGTRLSIL.

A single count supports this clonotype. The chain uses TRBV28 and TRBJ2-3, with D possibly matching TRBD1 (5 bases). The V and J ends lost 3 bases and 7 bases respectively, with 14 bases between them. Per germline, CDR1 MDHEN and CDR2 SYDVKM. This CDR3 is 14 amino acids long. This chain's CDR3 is CASSFPLDMYTQYF. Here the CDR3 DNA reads TGTGCCAGCAGTTTCCCCTTGGACATGTATACGCAGTATTTT.

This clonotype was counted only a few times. CDR3 DNA sequence: TGTGCCAGCAGGCCCGGGACAGCTGCTAGCACAGATACGCAGTATTTT. Protein: CASRPGTAASTDTQYF. The gene calls are TRBV7-9 and TRBJ2-3; 7 bases fit TRBD1. V dropped 6 bases and J dropped 0; count of bases not matched to a gene: 9. The CDR3 contains 16 residues. Germline CDR1 is SEHNR and CDR2 is FQNEAQ (reference sequence).

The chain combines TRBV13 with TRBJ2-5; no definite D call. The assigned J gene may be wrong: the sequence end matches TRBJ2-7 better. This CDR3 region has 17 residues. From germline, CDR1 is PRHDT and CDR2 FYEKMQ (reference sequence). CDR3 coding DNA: TGTGCCAGCAGCACGCCGTTAGGTGGGGTGGCCTCCTACGAGCAGTACTTC. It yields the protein CASSTPLGGVASYEQYF.

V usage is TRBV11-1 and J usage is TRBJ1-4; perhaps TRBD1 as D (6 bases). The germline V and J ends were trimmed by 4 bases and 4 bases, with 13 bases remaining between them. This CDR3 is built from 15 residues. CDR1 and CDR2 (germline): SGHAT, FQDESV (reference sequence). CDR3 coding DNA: TGTGCCAGCAGCTCTAATACAGGGATTAATGAAAAACTGTTTTTT. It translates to CASSSNTGINEKLFF.

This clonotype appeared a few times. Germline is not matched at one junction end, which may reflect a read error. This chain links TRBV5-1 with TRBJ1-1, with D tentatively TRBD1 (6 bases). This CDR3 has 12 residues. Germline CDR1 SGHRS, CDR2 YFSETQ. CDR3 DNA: TGTGCCAGCAGTTTAGAAGGGGGTGAAGCTTTCTTT. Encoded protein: CASSLEGGEAFF.

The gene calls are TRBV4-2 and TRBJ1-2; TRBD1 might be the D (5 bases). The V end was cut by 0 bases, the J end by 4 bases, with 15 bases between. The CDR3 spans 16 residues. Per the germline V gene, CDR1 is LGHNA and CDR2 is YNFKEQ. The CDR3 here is CASSQDVSEQAYGYTF. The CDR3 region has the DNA TGTGCCAGCAGCCAAGATGTCAGCGAACAGGCCTATGGCTACACCTTC.

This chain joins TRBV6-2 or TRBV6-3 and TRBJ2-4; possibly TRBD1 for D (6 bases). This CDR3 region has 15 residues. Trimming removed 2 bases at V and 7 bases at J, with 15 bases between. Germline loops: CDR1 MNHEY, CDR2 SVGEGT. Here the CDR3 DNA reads TGTGCCAGCAGTTACGAGGGAGCAGGGGCGAACATTCAGTACTTC. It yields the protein CASSYEGAGANIQYF.

As DNA, the CDR3 is TGCGCCAGCACGAGCGGGGGTTCTTCCTACGAGCAGTACTTC. It yields the protein CASTSGGSSYEQYF. The chain carries TRBV10-2 and TRBJ2-7; 8 nucleotides align to TRBD2. Germline lookup yields CDR1 WSHSY and CDR2 SAAADI. The V gene end was trimmed by 7 bases and the J gene end by 1 base; junction bases not matched to a gene: 6. CDR3 size: 14 residues.

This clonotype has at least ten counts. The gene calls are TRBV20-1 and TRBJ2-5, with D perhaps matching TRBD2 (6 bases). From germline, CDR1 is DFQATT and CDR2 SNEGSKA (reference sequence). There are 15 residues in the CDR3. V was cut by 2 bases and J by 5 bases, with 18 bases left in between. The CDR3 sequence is CSARHGALRGETQYF. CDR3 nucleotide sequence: TGCAGTGCTAGACACGGTGCGCTTCGGGGGGAGACCCAGTACTTC.

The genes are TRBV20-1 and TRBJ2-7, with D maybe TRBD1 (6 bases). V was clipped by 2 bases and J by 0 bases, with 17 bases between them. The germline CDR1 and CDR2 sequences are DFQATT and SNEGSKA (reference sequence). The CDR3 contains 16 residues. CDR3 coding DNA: TGCAGTGCTAGAACCCGGACGACAGGAATCTCCTACGAGCAGTACTTC. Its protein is CSARTRTTGISYEQYF.

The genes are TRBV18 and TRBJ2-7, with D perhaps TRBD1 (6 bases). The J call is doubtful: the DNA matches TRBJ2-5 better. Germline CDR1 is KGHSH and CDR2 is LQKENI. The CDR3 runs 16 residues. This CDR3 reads CASSPLTGQRRETQYF. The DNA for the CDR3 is TGTGCCAGCTCACCACTCACAGGGCAGAGGAGAGAGACCCAGTACTTC.

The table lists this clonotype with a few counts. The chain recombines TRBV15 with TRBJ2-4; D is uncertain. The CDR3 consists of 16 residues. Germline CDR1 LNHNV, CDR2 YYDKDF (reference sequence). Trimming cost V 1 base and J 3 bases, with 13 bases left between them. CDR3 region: CATSRGGGLVKNIQYF. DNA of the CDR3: TGTGCCACCAGCAGAGGTGGCGGCTTAGTCAAAAACATTCAGTACTTC.

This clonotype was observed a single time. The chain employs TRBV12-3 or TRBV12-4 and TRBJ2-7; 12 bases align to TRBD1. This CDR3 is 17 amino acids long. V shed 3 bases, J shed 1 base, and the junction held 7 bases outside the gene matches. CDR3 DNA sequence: TGTGCCAGCAGTTTGGGGGACAGGGGGCGTAGGTCCTACGAGCAGTACTTC. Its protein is CASSLGDRGRRSYEQYF.

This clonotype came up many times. The CDR3 nucleotides read TGCGCCAGCAGCCAAGATCGGTGGGGGTCCGATGGCTACACCTTC. Translating it yields CASSQDRWGSDGYTF. This chain joins TRBV4-3 and TRBJ1-2, with D possibly matching TRBD1 (5 bases). The germline gives CDR1 LGHNA, CDR2 YSLEER. The CDR3 covers 15 residues. Trimming shortened V by 0 bases and J by 6 bases, and 14 bases separated the two germline ends.

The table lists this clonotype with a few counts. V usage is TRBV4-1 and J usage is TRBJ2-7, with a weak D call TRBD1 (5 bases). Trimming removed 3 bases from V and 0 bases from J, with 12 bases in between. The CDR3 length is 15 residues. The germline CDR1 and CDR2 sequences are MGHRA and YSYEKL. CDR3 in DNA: TGCGCCAGCAGCCAGGGGCTGGCAGCCTCCTACGAGCAGTACTTC. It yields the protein CASSQGLAASYEQYF.

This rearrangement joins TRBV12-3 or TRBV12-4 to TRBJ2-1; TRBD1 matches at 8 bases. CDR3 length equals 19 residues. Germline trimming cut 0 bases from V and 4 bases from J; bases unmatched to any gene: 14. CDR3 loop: CASSLALIRGQGRYNEQFF. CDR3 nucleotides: TGTGCCAGCAGTTTAGCGCTTATCCGAGGACAGGGAAGGTACAATGAGCAGTTCTTC.

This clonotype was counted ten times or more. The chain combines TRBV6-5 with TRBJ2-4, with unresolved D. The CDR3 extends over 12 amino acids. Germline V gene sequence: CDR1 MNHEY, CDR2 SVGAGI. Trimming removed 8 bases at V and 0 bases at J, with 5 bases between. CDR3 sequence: CASGLAKNIQYF. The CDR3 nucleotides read TGTGCCAGCGGATTAGCCAAAAACATTCAGTACTTC.